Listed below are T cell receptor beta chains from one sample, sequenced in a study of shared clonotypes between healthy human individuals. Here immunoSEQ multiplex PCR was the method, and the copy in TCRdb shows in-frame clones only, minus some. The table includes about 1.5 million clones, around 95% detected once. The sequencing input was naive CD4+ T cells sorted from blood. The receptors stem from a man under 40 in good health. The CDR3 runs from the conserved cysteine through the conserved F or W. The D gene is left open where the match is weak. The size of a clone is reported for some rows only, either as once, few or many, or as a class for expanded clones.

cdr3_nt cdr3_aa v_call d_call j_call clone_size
TGCGCCAGCAATGCGCAAAGAGTGAACACCGGGGAGCTGTTTTTT CASNAQRVNTGELFF TRBV10-2 - TRBJ2-2 -
TGCGCCAGCAGCCAAGGCCTTAAGGGCCGAAGCGATCAGCCCCAGCATTTT CASSQGLKGRSDQPQHF TRBV4-1 - TRBJ1-5 -
TGTGCCAGCAGCCGACCTTCTGGGAATGAGCAGTTCTTC CASSRPSGNEQFF TRBV7-6 - TRBJ2-1 -
TGTGCCAGCAGTCCCGGGACAGGGGAGTTC CASSPGTGEF TRBV7-9 TRBD1 TRBJ1-2 -
TGTGCCAGCAGTTCCCGACAGGCCTTCCAAGAGACCCAGTACTTC CASSSRQAFQETQYF TRBV28 - TRBJ2-5 -
TGTGCCAGCAGTTCCCAGGGGGGTATCCAAGAGACCCAGTACTTC CASSSQGGIQETQYF TRBV27 - TRBJ2-5 once
TGTGCCAGCAGTGGTCAGATCCGCACAGATACGCAGTATTTT CASSGQIRTDTQYF TRBV2 - TRBJ2-3 -
TGTGCCAGCAGCGAAAGGGGGTCGGGAGAAAACACTGAAGCTTTCTTT CASSERGSGENTEAFF TRBV7-9 - TRBJ1-1 -
TGTGCCAGCAGCAGAGAAGCGGGAGGCATCTACAATGAGCAGTTCTTC CASSREAGGIYNEQFF TRBV7-6 TRBD2 TRBJ2-1 -
TGCAGCGTTGCGAGCGGGGGGGAGCAGTTCTTC CSVASGGEQFF TRBV29-1 TRBD2 TRBJ2-1 -
TGCGCCAGCAGCGCCTCAACTTACGGCTACACCTTC CASSASTYGYTF TRBV5-1 - TRBJ1-2 once
TGTGCCAGTAGTACCAGGGTGCATTCCCTGAACACTGAAGCTTTCTTT CASSTRVHSLNTEAFF TRBV19 - TRBJ1-1 once
TGTGCCAGCAGTTTTGGAGATACGCAGTATTTT CASSFGDTQYF TRBV6-5 - TRBJ2-3 few
TGCAGCGTTCAGGCAGGAGTCGGCTACACCTTC CSVQAGVGYTF TRBV29-1 - TRBJ1-2 -
TGTGCCAGCAATTACAGGGAGGGGGGTCTGGCAGCTTTCTTT CASNYREGGLAAFF TRBV28 - TRBJ1-1 -
TGTGCCAGCTCACAGTCCCAGGAGAACTCTGGAAACACCATATATTTT CASSQSQENSGNTIYF TRBV18 - TRBJ1-3 -
TGTGCCAGCAGCTTGGCCGGGCCTCACCCAAACAACGAGCAGTACTTC CASSLAGPHPNNEQYF TRBV5-5 - TRBJ2-7 few
TGTGCCAGCAGCCTGGAGGGAACCAATTACGAGCAGTACTTC CASSLEGTNYEQYF TRBV5-4 - TRBJ2-7 -
TGTGCCAGCAGTGGGCTAGCGGGAGGGGAGACCCAGTACTTC CASSGLAGGETQYF TRBV2 TRBD2 TRBJ2-5 once
TGTGCCAGCAGCTTGAGATCGGGATGGATGACTGAAGCTTTCTTT CASSLRSGWMTEAFF TRBV5-6 - TRBJ1-1 -
TGCGCCAGCAGCCAAGTGGCAATCACAGATACGCAGTATTTT CASSQVAITDTQYF TRBV4-1 - TRBJ2-3 -
TGTGCCAGCAGTCTCCGATCGGGACTAGCGGGAGACCAAGAGACCCAGTACTTC CASSLRSGLAGDQETQYF TRBV27 TRBD2 TRBJ2-5 -
TGTGCCAGCTCACTGCAACCGGGACACAACACCGGGGAGCTGTTTTTT CASSLQPGHNTGELFF TRBV18 - TRBJ2-2 -
TGTGCCAGCAGCTTAGACAGGGGGTCGTACGAGCAGTACTTC CASSLDRGSYEQYF TRBV7-2 TRBD1 TRBJ2-7 -
TGCAGCGCTTCCGTAGTGGGGCGGTCTTACAATGAGCAGTTCTTC CSASVVGRSYNEQFF TRBV29-1 - TRBJ2-1 -
TGTGCCAGCAGTTCCCAGGCAGGGGGCTGGGATCAGCCCCAGCATTTT CASSSQAGGWDQPQHF TRBV28 TRBD1 TRBJ1-5 -
TGTGCCAGCAGCTTGCTAGCGGGAGGGCCTCGGAGGAACACCGGGGAGCTGTTTTTT CASSLLAGGPRRNTGELFF TRBV7-6 TRBD2 TRBJ2-2 -
TGTGCCAGCAGCTTAGGTCTTCGACAGGCAGATACGCAGTATTTT CASSLGLRQADTQYF TRBV11-2 - TRBJ2-3 once